Here is one TCR beta chain with its context. The CDR3 has 15 residues. This entry belongs to a study of shared T cell receptors in the human thymus. Method: immunoSEQ multiplex PCR; TCRdb's copy keeps in-frame clones and lacks some. The sample holds 640,000 or so clones, over 75% seen once. These sequences were also reported in another study, on human thymus T cells. That study reports: All donors were healthy Finnish infants who were undergoing corrective surgery to treat congenital heart defects. Thymic samples were excised during corrective heart operations. Repertoires sampled from thymus and blood appeared biased in V and J gene usage. Thymic repertoires from unrelated individuals overlapped highly, related research reported.

The J gene is TRBJ2-1, the V gene TRBV1; the table's D call, TRBD2, has no DNA check behind it. TRBV1 is shown as a pseudogene. The source material was thymocytes. This TCR was recovered from a boy under three years old with a congenital heart defect. The CDR3 loop reads CTSSQKRELVNEQFF. CDR3 coding DNA: TGCACCAGCAGCCAAAAGCGGGAGCTTGTCAATGAGCAGTTCTTC.